This T cell receptor (beta chain) was sequenced in a study of cytomegalovirus exposure and HLA in healthy donors. Study outcomes and limitations: The authors later found TCR association rates varying by HLA locus, with DRB1 most and HLA-C fewest. Later analysis identified several of the most significant clusters that appeared linked to common viral pathogens.

13 Jbeta primers and 60 Vbeta primers were used for the PCR. Sequencing used immunoSEQ multiplex PCR; TCRdb keeps in-frame clones, though not all of them. Altogether about 130,000 clones are present, more than 9% being singletons, with the ten largest covering approximately 4.4%. Germline CDR1 reads LNHDA; CDR2 reads SQIVND (reference sequence). The CDR3 spans 11 residues. V dropped 10 bases and J dropped 5 bases, with 9 bases sitting between them. To note about this clone: The antigen is unknown.

This clonotype originated in a woman aged 18-29 years in good health and CMV-seropositive. The rearrangement links TRBV19 to TRBJ2-1; a possible D gene is TRBD2 (6 bases). Source material: PBMCs. Here the CDR3 reads CATLADNEQFF. DNA for the CDR3: TGTGCCACCTTAGCGGACAATGAGCAGTTCTTC.